Following are 27 T cell receptor beta chains from one sample sequenced in a study of response to subunit inactivated influenza vaccine. Each CDR3 protein gets one entry after TCRdb re-called the RT-PCR reads with MiXCR. The repertoire has 500,000 to 550,000 distinct CDR3 sequences, 7.6% of them found once; the top ten carry 10% to 15%. The material was PBMCs from blood, obtained less than 25 months after vaccination. The receptors were gathered from a man between 50 and 70 years old who received an inactivated influenza vaccine.

This clonotype was picked up many times. The J gene is TRBJ2-7, the V gene TRBV6-5, with D maybe TRBD1 (6 bases). Germline-derived CDR1 and CDR2 are MNHEY and SVGAGI. V was shortened by 2 bases and J by 11 bases, with 10 bases between the two germline ends. The CDR3 has 11 residues. In DNA form, the CDR3 reads TGTGCCAGCAGTTACAGGGGGAGCAAGTACTTC. It is translated as CASSYRGSKYF.

This clonotype was picked up a small number of times. This chain uses TRBV2 with TRBJ2-2; no firm D call. Germline CDR1 reads SNHLY; CDR2 reads FYNNEI. With 3 bases removed from V and 1 base from J, the gap between germline ends came to 6 bases. The CDR3 has 14 amino acids. The chain's CDR3 is CASSDGKNTGELFF. The CDR3, as DNA: TGTGCCAGCAGTGATGGGAAGAACACCGGGGAGCTGTTTTTT.

This clonotype has a count of ten or more. V gene TRBV5-1 combines with J gene TRBJ2-1, with D possibly matching TRBD1 (5 bases). This CDR3 is 14 amino acids long. With 0 bases removed from V and 9 bases from J, the gap between germline ends came to 13 bases. Per germline, CDR1 SGHRS and CDR2 YFSETQ. The CDR3 protein is CASSLAVGVTEQFF. As DNA, the CDR3 is TGCGCCAGCAGCTTGGCCGTAGGGGTTACTGAGCAGTTCTTC. The whole variable domain, remainder taken from reference TRBV5-1 and TRBJ2-1, is KAGVTQTPRYLIKTRGQQVTLSCSPISGHRSVSWYQQTPGQGLQFLFEYFSETQRNKGNFPGRFSGRQFSNSRSEMNVSTLELGDSALYLCASSLAVGVTEQFFGPGTRLTVL.

The table lists this clonotype with a few counts. V usage is TRBV6-1 and J usage is TRBJ2-1, with 8 bases lining up with TRBD2. The ends lost 6 bases at V and 4 bases at J; junction bases unmatched: 5. Germline values: CDR1 MNHNS, CDR2 SASEGT. This CDR3 has 14 amino acids. For the CDR3, the DNA is TGTGCCAGCAGCTCCGGGACTAGGTACAATGAGCAGTTCTTC. Amino acid sequence: CASSSGTRYNEQFF.

This clonotype was seen a handful of times. In DNA form, the CDR3 reads TGCAGCGTTAGGACGGCTAATAATTCACCCCTCCACTTT. This gives the protein CSVRTANNSPLHF. V is TRBV29-1 and J is TRBJ1-6, with D unresolved. The germline V gene encodes CDR1 SQVTM and CDR2 ANQGSEA. The V end lost 5 bases, the J end lost 5 bases, and 10 bases lay between the germline ends. This CDR3 has 13 amino acids.

J is TRBJ2-2 and V is TRBV20-1; maybe TRBD2 (6 bases). With 3 bases removed from V and 4 bases from J, the gap between germline ends came to 12 bases. The CDR3 extends over 14 amino acids. The germline V gene encodes CDR1 DFQATT and CDR2 SNEGSKA (reference sequence). CDR3 nucleotides: TGCAGTGCTAGTCCCGGGAGTCTCACCGGGGAGCTGTTTTTT. It encodes CSASPGSLTGELFF.

In this sample, this clonotype turned up a few times. The chain links TRBV2 to TRBJ2-3; 8 nucleotides line up with TRBD2. Per the germline V gene, CDR1 is SNHLY and CDR2 is FYNNEI. The length of the CDR3 is 15 residues. The J segment lost 3 bases and the V segment lost 8 bases, leaving 10 bases of the junction unmatched. CDR3 DNA sequence: TGTGCCAGCGGGAAGCGGGAGCTTAGGACAGATACGCAGTATTTT. Translated, it gives CASGKRELRTDTQYF.

This clonotype was observed at least ten times. This chain joins TRBV29-1 and TRBJ2-2; D is undetermined. The CDR3 is made up of 12 amino acids. Germline V gene sequence: CDR1 SQVTM, CDR2 ANQGSEA. The V end lost 4 bases, the J end lost 1 base, and 4 bases lay between the germline ends. The CDR3 bases are TGCAGCGTTGTGAAGAACACCGGGGAGCTGTTTTTT. This sequence encodes CSVVKNTGELFF.

The gene calls are TRBV7-2 and TRBJ2-3; no reliable D call. V dropped 5 bases and J dropped 0 bases, with 15 bases sitting between them. The CDR3 contains 16 residues. Germline CDR1 SGHTA, CDR2 FQGNSA. The CDR3 nucleotides read TGTGCCAGCAGCCTATCTAGAGCAACTAGCACAGATACGCAGTATTTT. It codes for CASSLSRATSTDTQYF.

About this clonotype: The germline gene is not matched at one end of the junction; a read error may be the cause. The chain joins TRBV2 to TRBJ2-3; 7 bases agree with TRBD1. Germline V CDR1 and CDR2: SNHLY, FYNNEI. The CDR3 extends over 17 amino acids. The CDR3 coding sequence is TGTGCCAGCAGCGAAGGGGGCGGTTGGGCAGGACGAGATACGCAGTATTTT. It codes for CASSEGGGWAGRDTQYF. Full variable domain (remainder filled in from reference TRBV2 and TRBJ2-3): EPEVTQTPSHQVTQMGQEVILRCVPISNHLYFYWYRQILGQKVEFLVSFYNNEISEKSEIFDDQFSVERPDGSNFTLKIRSTKLEDSAMYFCASSEGGGWAGRDTQYFGPGTRLTVL.

This clonotype was detected a few times. This rearrangement joins TRBV12-3 or TRBV12-4 to TRBJ1-6; D remains ambiguous. The CDR3 length is 15 residues. Trimming took off 5 bases at V and 7 bases at J, with 15 bases between the two ends. The CDR3 loop reads CASSRATSGNSPLHF. The CDR3 bases are TGTGCCAGCAGTCGGGCCACTAGCGGGAATTCACCCCTCCACTTT.

This clonotype has more than one count but fewer than ten. It is unclear where the CDR3 begins or ends on the DNA, so no DNA is shown, and the CDR3 is as TCRdb lists it. J is TRBJ2-7 and V is TRBV12-3 or TRBV12-4; TRBD1 is taken as the D call from the table, unchecked against the DNA. The CDR3 is 16 residues long, counting both termini. The CDR3 loop reads CASSFGDGALSYEQYF.

On this clonotype: Sequence at one end of the junction differs from germline and may be a read error. This sequence joins TRBV4-3 and TRBJ2-7; D perhaps matches TRBD2 (5 bases). The CDR3 is made up of 13 amino acids. CDR1 is LGHNA, CDR2 YSLEER, per germline. CDR3: CASSQVRDYERYF. CDR3 bases: TGCGCCAGCAGCCAAGTGAGAGACTACGAGCGGTACTTC.

This clonotype was counted once. The J gene is TRBJ2-7, the V gene TRBV6-5; perhaps TRBD1 as D (7 bases). CDR1 MNHEY and CDR2 SVGAGI come from the germline V gene. Trimming took 2 bases from V and 8 from J, leaving 10 bases between them. This CDR3 comprises 12 residues. The CDR3 nucleotides are TGTGCCAGCAGTTACCCAGGGGGGAAGCAGTACTTC. It yields the protein CASSYPGGKQYF.

CDR3 sequence (DNA): TGCGCCAGCAGCCAAGATCGGGTAATTGCGCAGTTCTTC. Translation: CASSQDRVIAQFF. The chain combines TRBV4-1 with TRBJ2-1; D remains unclear. The V gene's germline CDR1 is MGHRA and CDR2 YSYEKL. V was clipped by 0 bases and J by 12 bases, with 12 bases between them. This CDR3 has 13 amino acids.

This clonotype was observed a few times. The chain carries TRBV20-1 and TRBJ2-1; D unclear. V was pared by 1 base and J by 4 bases, with 17 bases between. Germline CDR1 DFQATT, CDR2 SNEGSKA (reference sequence). This CDR3 region has 16 residues. The CDR3 here is CSARVTGAPRYNEQFF. CDR3 nucleotides: TGCAGTGCTAGAGTGACTGGAGCCCCCCGGTACAATGAGCAGTTCTTC.

The chain uses TRBV28 and TRBJ2-5, with 7 bases aligning to TRBD2. CDR3 length: 18 amino acids. The V segment lost 2 bases and the J segment 7 bases; nucleotides outside the gene matches: 19. CDR1 MDHEN and CDR2 SYDVKM come from the germline V gene. The CDR3 region is CASSLKGIGTISKVTQYF. The CDR3 bases are TGTGCCAGCAGTTTAAAGGGAATAGGGACTATTTCCAAGGTGACCCAGTACTTC.

The chain has TRBV12-3 or TRBV12-4 and TRBJ1-1; D unresolved. The CDR3 has 13 amino acids. V shed 2 bases and J shed 5 bases, with 9 bases lying between them. In nucleotides, the CDR3 is TGTGCCAGCAGTTTATATTCGAGGACTGAAGCTTTCTTT. This codes for CASSLYSRTEAFF.

This clonotype was observed at least ten times. The V call is TRBV2, the J call TRBJ1-5; D remains ambiguous. The V gene lost 3 bases and the J gene lost 4 bases, with 13 bases spanning the gap. CDR1 is SNHLY and CDR2 is FYNNEI in the germline V gene. This CDR3 region has 15 residues. Here the CDR3 reads CASSDAAASNQPQHF. CDR3 coding DNA: TGTGCCAGCAGTGACGCCGCGGCCTCAAATCAGCCCCAGCATTTT.

The V and J genes are TRBV18 and TRBJ2-1, with 9 bases fitting TRBD1. Losses at the gene ends were 6 bases for V and 0 bases for J; bases not matched to a gene: 9. Germline CDR1 reads KGHSH; CDR2 reads LQKENI. CDR3 length: 17 amino acids. The CDR3 DNA reads as TGTGCCAGCTCGCCGGGACAGGGACCTTTCTCCTACAATGAGCAGTTCTTC. It encodes CASSPGQGPFSYNEQFF.

This clonotype was seen a few times. V usage is TRBV5-5 and J usage is TRBJ1-1; D gene uncertain. The V end lost 0 bases, the J end lost 3 bases, and 9 bases lay between the germline ends. CDR3 length equals 14 residues. Germline CDR1 SGHKS, CDR2 YYEKEE (reference sequence). The CDR3 DNA reads TGTGCCAGCAGCTTGGGGCAGCTAGACACTGAAGCTTTCTTT. Translating it yields CASSLGQLDTEAFF.

About this clonotype itself: The junction does not match germline at one end; this may be a read error. This chain uses TRBV6-5 with TRBJ2-1; tentatively, D is TRBD1 (5 bases). The CDR3 loop spans 14 amino acids. Germline lookup yields CDR1 MNHEY and CDR2 SVGAGI. Here the CDR3 reads CASSYTQGYKEQFF. Here the CDR3 DNA reads TGTGCCAGCAGTTACACGCAGGGCTACAAGGAGCAGTTCTTC.

This clonotype has ten or more counts. This chain connects TRBV5-1 to TRBJ1-4, with D uncertain. This CDR3 has 14 residues. The V end lost 3 bases, the J end lost 0 bases, and 6 bases lay between the germline ends. Germline values: CDR1 SGHRS, CDR2 YFSETQ. CDR3 nucleotides: TGCGCCAGCAGCTCTACTTCAACTAATGAAAAACTGTTTTTT. This codes for CASSSTSTNEKLFF.

This clonotype was detected only a few times. The V gene is TRBV29-1, the J gene TRBJ2-1, with 8 nucleotides matching TRBD2. Trimming at V came to 5 bases and at J to 0 bases, leaving 6 bases not matched to a gene. Germline values: CDR1 SQVTM, CDR2 ANQGSEA. The CDR3 extends over 15 amino acids. The CDR3 protein is CSVPGRENSYNEQFF. CDR3 nucleotides: TGCAGCGTTCCCGGGAGGGAAAACTCCTACAATGAGCAGTTCTTC.

This clonotype has only a few counts. The rearrangement uses TRBV6-2 or TRBV6-3 and TRBJ2-7; D tentatively reads TRBD1 or TRBD2 (5 bases each). The CDR3 extends over 17 amino acids. Trimming stripped 2 bases from V and 7 bases from J, with 24 bases between. CDR1 is MNHEY and CDR2 is SVGEGT in the germline V gene. CDR3 protein: CASSYSLRDPPWEEQYF. The CDR3 coding sequence is TGTGCCAGCAGTTACAGTTTGAGGGACCCCCCTTGGGAAGAGCAGTACTTC.

This clonotype was counted many times. V usage is TRBV5-6 and J usage is TRBJ2-1; D perhaps matches TRBD1 (6 bases). Germline CDR1 and CDR2: SGHDT and YYEEEE. Trimming shortened V by 2 bases and J by 2 bases, and 11 bases separated the two germline ends. This CDR3 contains 15 residues. The CDR3 DNA follows: TGTGCCAGCAGCTTACAGACAGGTCCCTACAATGAGCAGTTCTTC. As protein: CASSLQTGPYNEQFF.

V gene TRBV6-6 combines with J gene TRBJ1-2; D not resolved. Germline CDR1 and CDR2: MNHNY and SVGAGI (reference sequence). This CDR3 has 12 amino acids. The V end lost 6 bases, the J end lost 5 bases, and 10 bases lay between the germline ends. CDR3 amino acids: CASRRTEYGYTF. CDR3 DNA sequence: TGTGCCAGCAGAAGGACGGAGTATGGCTACACCTTC.